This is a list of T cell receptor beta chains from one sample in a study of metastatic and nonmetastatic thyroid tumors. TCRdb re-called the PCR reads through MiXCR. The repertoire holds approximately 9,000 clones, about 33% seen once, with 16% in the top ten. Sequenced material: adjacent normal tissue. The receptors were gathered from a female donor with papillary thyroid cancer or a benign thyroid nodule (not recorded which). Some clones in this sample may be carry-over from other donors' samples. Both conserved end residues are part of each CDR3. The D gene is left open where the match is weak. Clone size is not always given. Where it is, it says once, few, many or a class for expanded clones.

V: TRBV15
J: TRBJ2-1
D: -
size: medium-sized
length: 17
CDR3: CATSRTDSRGYNNEQFF
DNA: TGTGCCACCAGCAGAACGGACAGTAGGGGATATAACAATGAGCAGTTCTTC

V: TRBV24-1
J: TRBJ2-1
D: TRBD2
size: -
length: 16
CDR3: CATQGTSGSTYNEQFF
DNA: TGTGCCACCCAGGGGACTAGCGGGAGTACTTACAATGAGCAGTTCTTC

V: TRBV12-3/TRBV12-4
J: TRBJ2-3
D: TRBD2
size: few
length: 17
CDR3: CASSPSSGRSSTDTQYF
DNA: TGTGCCAGCAGCCCCTCTAGCGGGAGGTCTAGCACAGATACGCAGTATTTT

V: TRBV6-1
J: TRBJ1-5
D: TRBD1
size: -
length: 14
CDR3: CASSGTGGNQPQHF
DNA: TGTGCCAGCAGTGGGACAGGGGGCAATCAGCCCCAGCATTTT

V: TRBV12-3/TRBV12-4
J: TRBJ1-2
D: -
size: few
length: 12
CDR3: CASSLTAWGYTF
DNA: TGTGCCAGCAGTTTGACCGCGTGGGGCTACACCTTC

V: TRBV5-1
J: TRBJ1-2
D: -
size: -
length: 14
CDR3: CASSLEGTDYGYTF
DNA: TGCGCCAGCAGCTTGGAGGGGACCGACTATGGCTACACCTTC

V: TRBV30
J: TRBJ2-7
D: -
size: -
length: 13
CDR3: CAGTPIGAYEQYF
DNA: TGTGCCGGAACACCAATTGGGGCCTACGAGCAGTACTTC

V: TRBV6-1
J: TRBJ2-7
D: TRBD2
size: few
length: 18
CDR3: CASRDGLAGGFFSYEQYF
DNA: TGTGCCAGCAGAGACGGACTAGCGGGAGGGTTTTTTAGCTACGAGCAGTACTTC

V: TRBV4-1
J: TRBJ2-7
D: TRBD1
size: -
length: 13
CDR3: CASSWTGGYEQYF
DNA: TGCGCCAGCAGCTGGACAGGGGGCTACGAGCAGTACTTC

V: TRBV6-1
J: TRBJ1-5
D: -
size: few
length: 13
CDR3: CASSEALGQPQHF
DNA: TGTGCCAGCAGTGAAGCCCTGGGTCAGCCCCAGCATTTT

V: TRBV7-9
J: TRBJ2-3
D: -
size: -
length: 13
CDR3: CASSLSFTDTKYF
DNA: TGTGCCAGCAGCTTAAGTTTCACAGATACGAAGTATTTT

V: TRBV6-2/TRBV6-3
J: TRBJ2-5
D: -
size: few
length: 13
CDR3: CASSYSAGETQYF
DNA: TGTGCCAGCAGTTACTCGGCGGGAGAGACCCAGTACTTC

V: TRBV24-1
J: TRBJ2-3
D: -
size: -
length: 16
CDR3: CVTSDLGGGGTDTKYF
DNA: TGTGTCACCAGTGATCTGGGCGGGGGCGGCACAGATACGAAGTATTTT

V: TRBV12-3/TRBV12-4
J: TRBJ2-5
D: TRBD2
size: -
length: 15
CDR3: CASRRSGANGETQYF
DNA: TGTGCCAGCAGACGTAGCGGGGCTAACGGGGAGACCCAGTACTTC

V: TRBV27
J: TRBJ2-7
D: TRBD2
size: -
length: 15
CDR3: CASSEGLAGGMEQYF
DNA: TGTGCCAGCAGCGAAGGACTAGCGGGTGGGATGGAGCAGTACTTC

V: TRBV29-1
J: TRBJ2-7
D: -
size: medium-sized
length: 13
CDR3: CSVGVRASYEQYF
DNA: TGCAGCGTTGGGGTGAGGGCGTCCTACGAGCAGTACTTC

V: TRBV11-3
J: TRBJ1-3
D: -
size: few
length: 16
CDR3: CASSFEGGHSGNTIYF
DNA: TGTGCCAGCAGCTTTGAGGGGGGCCACTCTGGAAACACCATATATTTT

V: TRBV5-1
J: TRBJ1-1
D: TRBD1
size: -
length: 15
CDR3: CASSPDQGGNTEAFF
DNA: TGCGCCAGCAGCCCCGACCAGGGGGGCAACACTGAAGCTTTCTTT